This T cell receptor beta chain was retrieved from a study of cytomegalovirus exposure and HLA in healthy donors. Trimming took off 2 bases at V and 8 bases at J, with 7 bases between the two ends. This CDR3 has 12 amino acids. Germline CDR1 SGHDT, CDR2 YYEEEE. Libraries were prepared by immunoSEQ multiplex PCR; TCRdb keeps only in-frame clonotypes and omits some of them. The sample comprises around 300,000 clones, approximately 88% of which are singletons, and over 0.9% rests with the top ten. The rearrangement joins TRBV5-6 to TRBJ2-2; D is ambiguous. Specimen: PBMCs. This receptor was identified in a man under 40 in good health and CMV-seronegative. The CDR3 spells CASSFVQGELFF. The CDR3 DNA reads TGTGCCAGCAGCTTTGTTCAGGGGGAGCTGTTTTTT.